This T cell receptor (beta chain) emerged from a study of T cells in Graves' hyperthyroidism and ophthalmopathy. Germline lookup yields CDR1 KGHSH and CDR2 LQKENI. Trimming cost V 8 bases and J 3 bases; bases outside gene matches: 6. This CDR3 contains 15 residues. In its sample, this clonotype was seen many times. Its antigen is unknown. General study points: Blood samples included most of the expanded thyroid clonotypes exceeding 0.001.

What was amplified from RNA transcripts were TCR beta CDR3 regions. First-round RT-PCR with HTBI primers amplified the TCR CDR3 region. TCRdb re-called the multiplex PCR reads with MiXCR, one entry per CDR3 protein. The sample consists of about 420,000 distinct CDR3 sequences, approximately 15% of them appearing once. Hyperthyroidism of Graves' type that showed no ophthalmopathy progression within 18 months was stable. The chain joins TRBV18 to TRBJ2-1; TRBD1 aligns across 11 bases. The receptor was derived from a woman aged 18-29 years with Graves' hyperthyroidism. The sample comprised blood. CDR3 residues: CASSPGTGGYNEQFF. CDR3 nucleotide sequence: TGTGCCAGCAGTCCCGGGACAGGGGGCTACAATGAGCAGTTCTTC.